Described below is a single T cell receptor (beta chain) sequence and its context. Its antigen is undetermined. This record comes from a study of human T cells and chemical hapten exposure. Study information: Read at 6 days, the patch tests placed 0.01% DPC on the upper back. Study-wide results and caveats: Since the donors had alopecia, their immune response may not be the same as that of healthy people.

Original processing notes: TCR counts had a median of about 94,000 per sample and spanned about 20,000 to 750,000. TCRdb itself ran the RACE reads through MiXCR, one entry per CDR3 protein. The authors' filters were not applied to this entry. The sample has about 200,000 distinct CDR3 sequences, about 25% seen once. The CDR3 has 17 residues. V gave up 6 bases and J gave up 0 bases; unmatched junction bases: 12. Germline CDR1 SGHTA, CDR2 FQGNSA. The time point was: patch test 3, about 24 weeks after DPC sensitization. This sample's treatment: therapeutic diphenylcyclopropenone sensitization with weekly scalp DPC. Participating donors were patients with alopecia, aged 18 to 70 years, considered appropriate candidates for DPC.

This sequence was found in a woman in her 40s with alopecia areata. Some clones in this sample may be carry-over from other donors' samples. Sequenced material: whole blood, taken in connection with sensitization to the hapten diphenylcyclopropenone (DPC). The chain is built from TRBV7-2 and TRBJ1-2; 8 nucleotides agree with TRBD1. CDR3 DNA: TGTGCCAGCAGGTCGGGCTGGACAGGGAAAGCTAACTATGGCTACACCTTC. This codes for CASRSGWTGKANYGYTF.